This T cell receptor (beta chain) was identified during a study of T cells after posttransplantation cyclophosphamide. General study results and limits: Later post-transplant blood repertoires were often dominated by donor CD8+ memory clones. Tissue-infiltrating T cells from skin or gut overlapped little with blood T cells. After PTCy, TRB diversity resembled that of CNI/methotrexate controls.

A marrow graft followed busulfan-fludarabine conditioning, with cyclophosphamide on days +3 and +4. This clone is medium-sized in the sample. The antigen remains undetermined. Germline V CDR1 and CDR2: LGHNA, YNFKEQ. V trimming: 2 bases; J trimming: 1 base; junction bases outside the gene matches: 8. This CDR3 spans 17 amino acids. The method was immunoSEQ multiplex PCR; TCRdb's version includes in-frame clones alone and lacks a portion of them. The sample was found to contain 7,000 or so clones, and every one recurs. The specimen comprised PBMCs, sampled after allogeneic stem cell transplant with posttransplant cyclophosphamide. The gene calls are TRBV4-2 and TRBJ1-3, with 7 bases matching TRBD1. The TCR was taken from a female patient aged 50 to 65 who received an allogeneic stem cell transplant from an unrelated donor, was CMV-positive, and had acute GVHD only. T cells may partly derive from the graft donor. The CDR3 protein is CASSQNPTGISGNTIYF. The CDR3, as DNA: TGTGCCAGCAGCCAAAACCCGACAGGGATTTCTGGAAACACCATATATTTT.